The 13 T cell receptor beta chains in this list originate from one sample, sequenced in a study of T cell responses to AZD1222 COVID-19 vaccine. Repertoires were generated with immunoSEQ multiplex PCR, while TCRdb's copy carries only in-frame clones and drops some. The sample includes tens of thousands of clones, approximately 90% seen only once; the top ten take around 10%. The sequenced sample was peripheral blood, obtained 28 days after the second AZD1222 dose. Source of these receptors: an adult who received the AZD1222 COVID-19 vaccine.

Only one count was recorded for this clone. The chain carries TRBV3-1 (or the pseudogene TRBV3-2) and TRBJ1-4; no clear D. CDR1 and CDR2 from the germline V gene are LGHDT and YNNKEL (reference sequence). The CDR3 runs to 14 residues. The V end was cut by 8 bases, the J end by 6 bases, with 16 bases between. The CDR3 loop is CASRQILIDEKLFF. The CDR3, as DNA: TGTGCCAGCCGGCAGATACTCATCGATGAAAAACTGTTTTTT.

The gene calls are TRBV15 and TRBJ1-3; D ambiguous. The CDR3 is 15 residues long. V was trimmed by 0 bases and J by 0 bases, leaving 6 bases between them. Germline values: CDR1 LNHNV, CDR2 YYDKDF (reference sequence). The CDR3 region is CATSRDYSSGNTIYF. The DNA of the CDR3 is TGTGCCACCAGCAGAGACTACAGCTCTGGAAACACCATATATTTT. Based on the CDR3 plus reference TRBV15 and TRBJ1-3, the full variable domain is DAMVIQNPRYQVTQFGKPVTLSCSQTLNHNVMYWYQQKSSQAPKLLFHYYDKDFNNEADTPDNFQSRRPNTSFCFLDIRSPGLGDTAMYLCATSRDYSSGNTIYFGEGSWLTVV.

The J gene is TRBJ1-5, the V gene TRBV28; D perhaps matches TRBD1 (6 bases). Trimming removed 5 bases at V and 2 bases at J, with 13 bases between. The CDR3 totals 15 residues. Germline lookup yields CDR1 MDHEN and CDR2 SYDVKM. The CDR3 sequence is CASSPSAGGNQPQHF. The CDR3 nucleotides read TGTGCCAGCAGTCCCTCGGCAGGGGGCAATCAGCCCCAGCATTTT.

CDR3 coding DNA: TGCGCCAGCAGTCATTCACGGCTGGTCTATGGCTACACCTTC. Its translation is CASSHSRLVYGYTF. This chain uses TRBV23-1 with TRBJ1-2; D not certain. TRBV23-1 is an open reading frame whose function is uncertain. With 3 bases removed from V and 4 bases from J, the gap between germline ends came to 12 bases. This CDR3 contains 14 residues.

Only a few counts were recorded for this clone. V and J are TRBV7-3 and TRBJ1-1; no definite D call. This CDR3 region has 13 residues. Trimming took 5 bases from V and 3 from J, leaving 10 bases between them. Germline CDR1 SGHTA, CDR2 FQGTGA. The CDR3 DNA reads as TGTGCCAGCAGCCCTCAGGCAGACACTGAAGCTTTCTTT. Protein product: CASSPQADTEAFF. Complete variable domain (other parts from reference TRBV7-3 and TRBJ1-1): GAGVSQTPSNKVTEKGKYVELRCDPISGHTALYWYRQSLGQGPEFLIYFQGTGAADDSGLPNDRFFAVRPEGSVSTLKIQRTERGDSAVYLCASSPQADTEAFFGQGTRLTVV.

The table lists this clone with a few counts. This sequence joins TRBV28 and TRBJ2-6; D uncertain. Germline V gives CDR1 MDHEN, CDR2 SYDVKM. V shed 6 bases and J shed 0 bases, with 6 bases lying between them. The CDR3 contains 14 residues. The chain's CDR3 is CASSGSSGANVLTF. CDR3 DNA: TGTGCCAGCAGCGGATCCTCTGGGGCCAACGTCCTGACTTTC.

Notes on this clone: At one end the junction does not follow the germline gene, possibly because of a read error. This CDR3 reads CASSIAGRSTDTQYF. The DNA for the CDR3 is TGTGCCAGCAGCATAGCGGGGAGAAGCACAGATACGCAGTATTTT. This chain connects TRBV7-9 to TRBJ2-3; 8 bases match TRBD2. The germline CDR1 and CDR2 sequences are SEHNR and FQNEAQ (reference sequence). The CDR3 is made up of 15 amino acids.

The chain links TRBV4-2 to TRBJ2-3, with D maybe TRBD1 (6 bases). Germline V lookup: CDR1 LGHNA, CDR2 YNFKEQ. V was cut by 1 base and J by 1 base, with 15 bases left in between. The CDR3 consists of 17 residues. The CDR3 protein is CASSQAHRESGTDTQYF. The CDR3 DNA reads TGTGCCAGCAGCCAAGCCCACAGGGAGTCGGGCACAGATACGCAGTATTTT.

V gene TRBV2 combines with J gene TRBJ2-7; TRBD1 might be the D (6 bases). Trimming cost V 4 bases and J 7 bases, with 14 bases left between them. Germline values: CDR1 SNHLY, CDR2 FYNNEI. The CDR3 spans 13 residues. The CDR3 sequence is CASSVNRDLEQYF. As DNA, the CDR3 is TGTGCCAGCAGTGTAAACAGGGATCTAGAGCAGTACTTC.

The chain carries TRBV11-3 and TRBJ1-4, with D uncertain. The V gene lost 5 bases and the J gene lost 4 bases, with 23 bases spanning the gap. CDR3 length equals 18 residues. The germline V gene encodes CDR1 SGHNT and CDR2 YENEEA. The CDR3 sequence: CASSRAGPGSGFNEKLFF. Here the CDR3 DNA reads TGTGCCAGCAGCCGCGCAGGCCCTGGGAGCGGATTTAATGAAAAACTGTTTTTT.

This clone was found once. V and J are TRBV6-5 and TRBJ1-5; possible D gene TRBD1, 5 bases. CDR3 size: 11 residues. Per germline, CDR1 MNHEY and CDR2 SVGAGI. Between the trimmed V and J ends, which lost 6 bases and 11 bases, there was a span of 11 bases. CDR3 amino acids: CASSKTESQHF. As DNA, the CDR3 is TGTGCCAGCAGCAAGACAGAGTCCCAGCATTTT.

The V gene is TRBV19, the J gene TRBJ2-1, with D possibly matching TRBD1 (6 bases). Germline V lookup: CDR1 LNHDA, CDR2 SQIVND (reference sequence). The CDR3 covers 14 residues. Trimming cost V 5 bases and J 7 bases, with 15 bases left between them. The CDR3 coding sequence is TGTGCCAGTAGTGTTCAACTTACAGGGAATGAGCAGTTCTTC. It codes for CASSVQLTGNEQFF.

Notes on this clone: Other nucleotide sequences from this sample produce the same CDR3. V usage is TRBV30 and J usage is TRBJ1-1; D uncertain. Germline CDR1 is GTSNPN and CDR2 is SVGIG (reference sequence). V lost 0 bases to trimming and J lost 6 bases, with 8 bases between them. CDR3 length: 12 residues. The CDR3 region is CAWSVERSEAFF. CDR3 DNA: TGTGCCTGGAGTGTCGAAAGGTCTGAAGCTTTCTTT.